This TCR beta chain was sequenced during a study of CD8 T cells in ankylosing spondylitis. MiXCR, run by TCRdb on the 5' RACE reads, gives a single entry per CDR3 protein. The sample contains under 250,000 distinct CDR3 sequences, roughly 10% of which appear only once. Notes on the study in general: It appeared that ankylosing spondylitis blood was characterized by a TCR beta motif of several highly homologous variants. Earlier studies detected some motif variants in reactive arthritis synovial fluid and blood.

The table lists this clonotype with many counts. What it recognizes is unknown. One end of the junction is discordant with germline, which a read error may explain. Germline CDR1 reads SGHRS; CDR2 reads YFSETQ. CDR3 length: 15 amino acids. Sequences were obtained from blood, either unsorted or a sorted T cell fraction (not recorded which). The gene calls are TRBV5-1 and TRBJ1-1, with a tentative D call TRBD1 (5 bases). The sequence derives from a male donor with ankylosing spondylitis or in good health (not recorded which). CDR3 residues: CASSLEGRGNSEAFF. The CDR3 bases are TGCGCCAGCAGCTTGGAGGGACGGGGGAACTCTGAAGCTTTCTTT.